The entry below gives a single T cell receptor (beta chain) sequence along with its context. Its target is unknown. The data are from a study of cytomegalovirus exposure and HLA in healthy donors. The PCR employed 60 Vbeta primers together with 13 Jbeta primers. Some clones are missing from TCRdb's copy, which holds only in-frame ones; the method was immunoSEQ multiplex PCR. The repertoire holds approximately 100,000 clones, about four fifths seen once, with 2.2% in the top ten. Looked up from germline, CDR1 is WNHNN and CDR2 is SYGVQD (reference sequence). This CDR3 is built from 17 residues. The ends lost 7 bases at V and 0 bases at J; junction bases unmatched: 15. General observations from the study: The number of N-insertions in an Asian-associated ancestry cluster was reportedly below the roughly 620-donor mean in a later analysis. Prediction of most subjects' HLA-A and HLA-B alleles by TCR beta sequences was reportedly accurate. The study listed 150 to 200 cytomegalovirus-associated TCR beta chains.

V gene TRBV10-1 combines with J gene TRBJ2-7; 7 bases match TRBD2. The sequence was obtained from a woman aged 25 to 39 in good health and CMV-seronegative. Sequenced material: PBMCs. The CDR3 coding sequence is TGCGCCAGCATGCTCAGCGGGGCGGGCCCGAGCTCCTACGAGCAGTACTTC. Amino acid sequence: CASMLSGAGPSSYEQYF.